These 17 T cell receptor beta chains were all obtained from the same sample, sequenced in a study of cytomegalovirus exposure and HLA in healthy donors (dated by TCRdb to 2017 to 2019). The protocol used for the library was the immunoSEQ multiplex PCR assay. A mixture of 60 forward primers for TCR Vbeta segments and 13 reverse primers for TCR Jbeta segments was used in the multiplex PCR. The table was pulled from immuneACCESS by TCRdb, which kept in-frame rearrangements only. Such tables lose some clones; where checked, under half of the loss comes from unresolved V genes, and the rest has no known cause. Here the sample has approximately 170,000 clones; 65% to 75% occur a single time. Jointly, the top ten make up more than 4% of the sample. Material for sequencing was PBMCs. The receptors were sampled from a man aged 25-40 years in good health and CMV-seropositive.

The V gene is TRBV4-1, the J gene TRBJ2-2, with D possibly being TRBD1 (6 bases). This CDR3 comprises 15 residues. Germline values: CDR1 MGHRA, CDR2 YSYEKL. The germline V and J ends were trimmed by 3 bases and 4 bases, with 12 bases remaining between them. Here the CDR3 DNA reads TGCGCCAGCAGCCAGGGGGCTAGTAGCACCGGGGAGCTGTTTTTT. Its protein product is CASSQGASSTGELFF.

The chain carries TRBV15 and TRBJ2-2; D unclear. The CDR3 covers 15 residues. V was trimmed by 4 bases and J by 1 base, leaving 10 bases between them. CDR1 LNHNV and CDR2 YYDKDF come from the germline V gene (reference sequence). DNA of the CDR3: TGTGCCACCAGCAATACAGCCTGGAACACCGGGGAGCTGTTTTTT. It specifies CATSNTAWNTGELFF.

The chain is built from TRBV2 and TRBJ1-2; D gene uncertain. CDR1 and CDR2 (germline): SNHLY, FYNNEI. V lost 3 bases and J 8 bases, leaving 16 bases between the germline ends. The CDR3 is made up of 14 amino acids. CDR3 sequence reads: CASSDPRRSSGYTF. In DNA form, the CDR3 reads TGTGCCAGCAGTGACCCGCGGAGGTCGTCAGGCTACACCTTC.

The V call is TRBV18, the J call TRBJ2-1, with 7 bases matching TRBD2. After removal of 2 bases from V and 4 bases from J, the junction contained 5 bases not matched to a gene. The germline V gene encodes CDR1 KGHSH and CDR2 LQKENI. CDR3 length: 15 amino acids. In DNA, the CDR3 is TGTGCCAGCTCACCAATGACTAGCCGATACAATGAGCAGTTCTTC. This sequence encodes CASSPMTSRYNEQFF.

A single count supports this clone. J is TRBJ1-6 and V is TRBV27; 7 bases map to TRBD1. CDR3 size: 17 residues. J lost 4 bases, V lost 7 bases, and 13 bases had no gene match. The germline V gene has CDR1 MNHEY and CDR2 SMNVEV (reference sequence). DNA for the CDR3: TGTGCCAGCATAGGTAAACAGGGGCTTCCTTATAATTCACCCCTCCACTTT. Its protein is CASIGKQGLPYNSPLHF.

This chain connects TRBV5-4 to TRBJ2-7; 7 bases map to TRBD2. Germline CDR1 SGHNT, CDR2 YYREEE (reference sequence). The CDR3 runs 15 residues. V was pared by 4 bases and J by 0 bases, with 7 bases of the junction left unmatched. The CDR3 nucleotides are TGTGCCAGCAGCCGCTCTGGCGGGAGCTCCTACGAGCAGTACTTC. The encoded protein is CASSRSGGSSYEQYF. The entire variable domain, with the rest obtained from reference TRBV5-4 and TRBJ2-7, is as follows: ETGVTQSPTHLIKTRGQQVTLRCSSQSGHNTVSWYQQALGQGPQFIFQYYREEENGRGNFPPRFSGLQFPNYSSELNVNALELDDSALYLCASSRSGGSSYEQYFGPGTRLTVT.

The chain uses TRBV11-2 and TRBJ1-1; TRBD1 matches 7 bases. With 5 bases clipped from V and 0 bases from J, the junction kept 9 bases outside the gene matches. The CDR3 consists of 16 residues. CDR1 SGHAT and CDR2 FQNNGV come from the germline V gene. The CDR3 protein is CASSLGQVPMNTEAFF. In nucleotides, the CDR3 is TGTGCCAGCAGCCTCGGACAGGTCCCCATGAACACTGAAGCTTTCTTT.

The DNA of the CDR3 is TGTGCCAGCAGTTACTCGGCGGGTAACTATGGCTACACCTTC. Translation: CASSYSAGNYGYTF. The genes are TRBV6-5 and TRBJ1-2; D call uncertain. The CDR3 is 14 amino acids. Germline V gives CDR1 MNHEY, CDR2 SVGAGI. V dropped 0 bases and J dropped 1 base, with 6 bases sitting between them.

This chain connects TRBV7-3 to TRBJ2-5, with a tentative D call TRBD2 (5 bases). Trimming stripped 2 bases from V and 4 bases from J, with 8 bases between. Germline loops: CDR1 SGHTA, CDR2 FQGTGA. The CDR3 contains 13 residues. The CDR3 bases are TGTGCCAGCAGCTTAGACTATACAGAGACCCAGTACTTC. Encoded protein: CASSLDYTETQYF.

This chain joins TRBV9 and TRBJ2-3; the D gene is possibly TRBD2 (7 bases). V was clipped by 1 base and J by 2 bases, with 14 bases between them. Germline CDR1 reads SGDLS; CDR2 reads YYNGEE. There are 16 residues in the CDR3. This chain's CDR3 is CASSVNPGGPTDTQYF. The CDR3 bases are TGTGCCAGCAGCGTAAACCCCGGGGGGCCCACAGATACGCAGTATTTT.

The rearrangement links TRBV6-4 to TRBJ2-1; TRBD2 aligns across 12 bases. V gave up 5 bases and J gave up 5 bases; unmatched junction bases: 7. Per the germline V gene, CDR1 is MRHNA and CDR2 is SNTAGT. CDR3 length: 16 amino acids. The CDR3 here is CASSPGGLAGHNEQFF. DNA for the CDR3: TGTGCCAGCAGTCCTGGTGGACTAGCGGGACACAATGAGCAGTTCTTC.

The V gene is TRBV29-1, the J gene TRBJ2-5, with 7 bases fitting TRBD2. Judging by the DNA end, TRBJ2-7 fits better; the J call may be wrong. Germline assignment: CDR1 SQVTM and CDR2 ANQGSEA. The CDR3 has 15 residues. The CDR3, as DNA: TGCAGCGTTGAGGTCAGCCTAGCGGTCTCCTACGAGCAGTACTTC. It translates to CSVEVSLAVSYEQYF.

Remarks on this clone: One junction end does not reproduce the germline sequence, and a read error may be involved. The V and J genes are TRBV20-1 and TRBJ2-7, with 7 bases lining up with TRBD1. The germline gives CDR1 DFQATT, CDR2 SNEGSKA (reference sequence). The CDR3 is made up of 10 amino acids. This chain's CDR3 is CSAKETGLIF. The CDR3, as DNA: TGCAGTGCCAAAGAGACAGGGCTGATCTTC.

V gene TRBV29-1 combines with J gene TRBJ2-7, with D possibly TRBD2 on 5 matching bases. This CDR3 comprises 11 residues. The V end was cut by 4 bases, the J end by 3 bases, with 7 bases between. Germline assignment: CDR1 SQVTM and CDR2 ANQGSEA. CDR3: CSVGTYYEQYF. CDR3 DNA sequence: TGCAGCGTTGGGACTTACTACGAGCAGTACTTC.

This chain joins TRBV11-2 and TRBJ1-1; TRBD1 matches 9 bases. The CDR3 sequence is 14 residues long. J was trimmed by 8 bases and V by 2 bases; bases with no gene match: 6. The germline V gene has CDR1 SGHAT and CDR2 FQNNGV. The CDR3 DNA is TGTGCCAGCAGCTTAAAACAGGGGGCACGGGAAGCTTTCTTT. Translation gives CASSLKQGAREAFF.

The rearrangement joins TRBV7-8 to TRBJ2-1, with 8 bases lining up with TRBD2. The CDR3 has 15 residues. Trimming took 5 bases from V and 6 from J; bases not matched to a gene: 9. Germline assignment: CDR1 SGHVS and CDR2 FQNEAQ. CDR3 nucleotides: TGTGCCAGCAGCCCGGGACTAGGAGCAGCCAATGAGCAGTTCTTC. It translates to CASSPGLGAANEQFF.

This clone was detected once. V gene TRBV19 combines with J gene TRBJ2-7; 10 bases match TRBD1. CDR3 length equals 16 residues. Germline V CDR1 and CDR2: LNHDA, SQIVND (reference sequence). Trimming took 5 bases from V and 2 from J; bases not matched to a gene: 9. CDR3 DNA: TGTGCCAGTAGTCTCCTCCCGGGACAGGGGACCTACGAGCAGTACTTC. It encodes CASSLLPGQGTYEQYF.